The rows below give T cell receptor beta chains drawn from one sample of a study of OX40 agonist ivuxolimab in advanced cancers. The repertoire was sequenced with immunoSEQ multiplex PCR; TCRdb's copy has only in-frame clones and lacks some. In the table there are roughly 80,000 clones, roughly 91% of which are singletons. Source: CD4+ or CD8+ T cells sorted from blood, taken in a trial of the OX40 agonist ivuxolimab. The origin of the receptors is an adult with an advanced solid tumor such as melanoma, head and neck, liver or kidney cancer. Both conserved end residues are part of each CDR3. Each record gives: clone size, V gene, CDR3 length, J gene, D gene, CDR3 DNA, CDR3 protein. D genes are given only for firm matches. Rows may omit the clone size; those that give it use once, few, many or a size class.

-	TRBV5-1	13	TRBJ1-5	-	TGCGCCATCAGTCACCGTAGCAATCAGCCCCAGCATTTT	CAISHRSNQPQHF
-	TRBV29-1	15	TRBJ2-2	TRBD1	TGCAGCGGGGACAGGGTTAACGCGAACACCGGGGAGCTGTTTTTT	CSGDRVNANTGELFF
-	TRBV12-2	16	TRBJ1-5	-	TGTGCAAGTCGCTCCCTCGGGATTCATAGCAATCAGCCCCAGCATTTT	CASRSLGIHSNQPQHF
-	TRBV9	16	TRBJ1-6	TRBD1	TGTGCCAGCAGCCTAGCCGGGACAGGGGCTAATTCACCCCTCCACTTT	CASSLAGTGANSPLHF
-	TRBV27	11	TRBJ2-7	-	TGTGCCAGCAGCTCCAGGAGACAACAGTACTTC	CASSSRRQQYF
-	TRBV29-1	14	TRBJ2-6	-	TGCAGCGTTGAAAGGTTGGCTGGGGCCAACGTCCTGACTTTC	CSVERLAGANVLTF
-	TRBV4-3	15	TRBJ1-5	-	TGCGCCAGCAGCCAAGATTCGGGGGGGATTCAGCCCCAGCATTTT	CASSQDSGGIQPQHF
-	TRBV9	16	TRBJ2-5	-	TGTGCCAGCAGCCCCCTTCTCTCAGGGCCACAAGAGACCCAGTACTTC	CASSPLLSGPQETQYF
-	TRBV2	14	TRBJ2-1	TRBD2	TGTGCCAGCCTCTTGGGACTAGCTTCCGGGGAGCAGTTCTTC	CASLLGLASGEQFF
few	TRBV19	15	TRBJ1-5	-	TGTGCCAGTAGTATAGGTAGGGACAGCAATCAGCCCCAGCATTTT	CASSIGRDSNQPQHF
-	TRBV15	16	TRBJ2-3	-	TGTGCCACCAGCAGAGATAGGAGCGGTGGGGAAGATACGCAGTATTTT	CATSRDRSGGEDTQYF
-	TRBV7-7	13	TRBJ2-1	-	TGTGCTAGCAGCCAAGGACATGGGGATGAGCAGTTCTTC	CASSQGHGDEQFF
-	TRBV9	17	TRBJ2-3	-	TGTGCCAGCAGCCTAGGGGGAGGGCTAGCAGTGGCAGATACGCAGTATTTT	CASSLGGGLAVADTQYF
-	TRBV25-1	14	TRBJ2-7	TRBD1	TGTGCCAGCAGGCGCGGGACAGGGATCTACGAGCAGTACTTC	CASRRGTGIYEQYF
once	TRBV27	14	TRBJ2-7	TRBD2	TGTGCCAGCAGTTGGGGTGGGAGGGCCTACGAGCAGTACTTC	CASSWGGRAYEQYF
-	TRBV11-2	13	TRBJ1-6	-	TGTGCCAGCAGCCCTTGGGCAAATTCACCCCTCCACTTT	CASSPWANSPLHF
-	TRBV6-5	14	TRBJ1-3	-	TGTGCCAGCAGTGAGCAGGGCTCTGGAAACACCATATATTTT	CASSEQGSGNTIYF
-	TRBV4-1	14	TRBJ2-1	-	TGCGCCAGCAGCCAAGAGGAAAGAGGTAATGAGCAGTTCTTC	CASSQEERGNEQFF
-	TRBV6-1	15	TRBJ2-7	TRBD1	TGTGCCAGCATGAGGGGACAGGGTACCCCCTACGAGCAGTACTTC	CASMRGQGTPYEQYF
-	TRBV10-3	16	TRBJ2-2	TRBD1	TGTGCCATCAGGGGGACAGGGGGCAGGTACACCGGGGAGCTGTTTTTT	CAIRGTGGRYTGELFF
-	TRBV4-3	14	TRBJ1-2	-	TGCGCCAGCAGCCAAGTGGAGGGGAACTATGGCTACACCTTC	CASSQVEGNYGYTF
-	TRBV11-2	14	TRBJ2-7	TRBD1	TGTGCCAGCAGCTTCGGGACAGACAGCTACGAGCAGTACTTC	CASSFGTDSYEQYF
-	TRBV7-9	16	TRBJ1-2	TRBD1	TGTGCCAGCAGCCCGGAGCCCGGACAGGGCTTAGGCGGCTACACCTTC	CASSPEPGQGLGGYTF
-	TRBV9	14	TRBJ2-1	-	TGTGCCAGTTCGACACAGGGTTCCTACAATGAGCAGTTCTTC	CASSTQGSYNEQFF
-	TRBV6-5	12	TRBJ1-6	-	TGTGCCAGCAGTGAGAATAATTCACCCCTCCACTTT	CASSENNSPLHF
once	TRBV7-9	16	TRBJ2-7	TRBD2	TGTGCCAGCAGCGACACGACTAGCGGGAGCTCCTACGAGCAGTACTTC	CASSDTTSGSSYEQYF
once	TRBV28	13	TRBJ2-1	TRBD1	TGTGCCAGCAGTTTAGGACAGGATCGTGAGCAGTTCTTC	CASSLGQDREQFF
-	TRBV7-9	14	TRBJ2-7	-	TGTGCCAGTAACCGGGACGGCATAACCTACGAGCAGTACTTC	CASNRDGITYEQYF
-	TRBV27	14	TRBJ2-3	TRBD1	TGTGCCAGCAGGTACGGACAGGGCACGGATACGCAGTATTTT	CASRYGQGTDTQYF
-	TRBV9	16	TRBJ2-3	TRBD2	TGTGCCAGCAGCGCTGGGCTAGCGGGATGGACAGATACGCAGTATTTT	CASSAGLAGWTDTQYF
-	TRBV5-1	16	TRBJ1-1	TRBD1	TGCGCCAGCAGCTTCGGACAGGGAGGCTGGGACACTGAAGCTTTCTTT	CASSFGQGGWDTEAFF
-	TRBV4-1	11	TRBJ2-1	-	TGCGCCAGCAGTGAAGGGGATGAGCAGTTCTTC	CASSEGDEQFF
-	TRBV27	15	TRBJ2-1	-	TGTGCCAGCAGTTTATCCGTACCTTGGGACAATGAGCAGTTCTTC	CASSLSVPWDNEQFF
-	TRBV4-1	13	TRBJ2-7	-	TGCGCCAGCAGCCAAGAGGGGCTTTCTGTGGTCTACTTC	CASSQEGLSVVYF
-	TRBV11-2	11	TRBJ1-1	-	TGTGCCAGCAGCTTAATCACTGAAGCTTTCTTT	CASSLITEAFF
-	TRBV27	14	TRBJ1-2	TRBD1	TGTGCCAGCAGGCTTACCGGGACAGGGCATGGCTACACCTTC	CASRLTGTGHGYTF
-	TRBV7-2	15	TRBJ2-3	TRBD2	TGTGCCAGCAGCTCCAGACTAGCGAGGACAGATACGCAGTATTTT	CASSSRLARTDTQYF
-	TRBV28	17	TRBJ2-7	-	TGTGCCAGCAGTTTACCCATTAGGAGGGAGGCCTCCTACGAGCAGTACTTC	CASSLPIRREASYEQYF
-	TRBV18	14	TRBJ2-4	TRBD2	TGTGCCAGCTCACCAAGCGGGGTCCGGAACATTCAGTACTTC	CASSPSGVRNIQYF
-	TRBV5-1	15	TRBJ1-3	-	TGCGCCAGCAGCTCCGGGACTTTCTCTGGAAACACCATATATTTT	CASSSGTFSGNTIYF
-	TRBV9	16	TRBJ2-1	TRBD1	TGTGCCAGCAGCGGACCGGACAGGGGGCCTTGGTATGAGCAGTTCTTC	CASSGPDRGPWYEQFF
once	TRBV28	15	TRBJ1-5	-	TGTGCCAGCAGTTTCAGCGGGCCGGTCAATCAGCCCCAGCATTTT	CASSFSGPVNQPQHF
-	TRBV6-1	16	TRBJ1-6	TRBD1	TGTGCCAGCAGTGAAGAGGTTGACAGGGGCTATTCACCCCTCCACTTT	CASSEEVDRGYSPLHF
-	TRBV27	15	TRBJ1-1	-	TGTGCCAGCAGTTTCGGCTTAACACTGAACACTGAAGCTTTCTTT	CASSFGLTLNTEAFF
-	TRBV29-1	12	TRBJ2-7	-	TGCAGCGTTGAAGTGAGGGCCTACGAGCAGTACTTC	CSVEVRAYEQYF
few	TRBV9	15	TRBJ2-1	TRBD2	TGTGCCAGCAGCGTAGTAGCGGGAGCTCGGAATGAGCAGTTCTTC	CASSVVAGARNEQFF
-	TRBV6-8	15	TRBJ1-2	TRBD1	TGTGCCAGCAGTCCATCGACAGGGGTGGCCTATGGCTACACCTTC	CASSPSTGVAYGYTF
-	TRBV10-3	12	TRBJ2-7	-	TGTGCCAGCATGACAGCAAACTACGAGCAGTACTTC	CASMTANYEQYF
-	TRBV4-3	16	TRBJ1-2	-	TGCGCCAGCAGCCAAACGACTTACGGGATGAACTATGGCTACACCTTC	CASSQTTYGMNYGYTF
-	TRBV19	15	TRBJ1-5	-	TGTGCCAGTAGTATAGACGGGAGGAGCACTCAGCCCCAGCATTTT	CASSIDGRSTQPQHF
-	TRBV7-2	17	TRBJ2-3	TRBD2	TGTGCCAGCAGCCCTTTACGGCGGGGGGGTCTGACCGGTGCGCAGTATTTT	CASSPLRRGGLTGAQYF